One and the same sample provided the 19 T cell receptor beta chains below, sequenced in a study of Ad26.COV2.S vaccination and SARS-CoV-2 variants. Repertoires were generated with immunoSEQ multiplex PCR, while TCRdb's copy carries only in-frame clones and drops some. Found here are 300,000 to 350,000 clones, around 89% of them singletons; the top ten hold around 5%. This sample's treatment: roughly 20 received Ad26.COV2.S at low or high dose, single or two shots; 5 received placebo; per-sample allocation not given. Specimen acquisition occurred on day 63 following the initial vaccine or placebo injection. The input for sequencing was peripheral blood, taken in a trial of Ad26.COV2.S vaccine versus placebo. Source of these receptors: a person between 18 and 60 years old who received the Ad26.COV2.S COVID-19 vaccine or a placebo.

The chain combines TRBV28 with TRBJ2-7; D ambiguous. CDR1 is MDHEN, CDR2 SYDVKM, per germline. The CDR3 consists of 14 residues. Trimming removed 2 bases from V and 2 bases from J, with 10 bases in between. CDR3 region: CASSLVGSTYEQYF. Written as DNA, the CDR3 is TGTGCCAGCAGTTTAGTTGGGTCCACCTACGAGCAGTACTTC.

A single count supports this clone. The CDR3 loop is CASSRDRGRDTQYF. CDR3 coding DNA: TGTGCCAGCAGCCGGGACAGGGGGCGAGATACGCAGTATTTT. The J gene is TRBJ2-3, the V gene TRBV7-9, with 12 bases aligning to TRBD1. The germline V gene encodes CDR1 SEHNR and CDR2 FQNEAQ (reference sequence). The V and J ends lost 5 bases and 5 bases, in that order; junction bases with no gene match: 2. The CDR3 runs 14 residues.

The chain's CDR3 is CAWSRKRGLAGGSSAYNEQFF. The DNA of the CDR3 is TGTGCCTGGAGTCGTAAAAGGGGACTAGCGGGAGGTTCGTCAGCATACAATGAGCAGTTCTTC. V usage is TRBV30 and J usage is TRBJ2-1, with 15 bases matching TRBD2. From germline, CDR1 is GTSNPN and CDR2 SVGIG (reference sequence). The trim removed 2 bases at V and 4 bases at J, leaving 18 bases unmatched. The CDR3 loop spans 21 amino acids.

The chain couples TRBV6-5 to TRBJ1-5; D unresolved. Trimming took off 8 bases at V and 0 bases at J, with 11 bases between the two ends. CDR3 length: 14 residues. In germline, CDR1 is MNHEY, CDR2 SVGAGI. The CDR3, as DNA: TGTGCCAGCGAGATCTGGGATAGCAATCAGCCCCAGCATTTT. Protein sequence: CASEIWDSNQPQHF.

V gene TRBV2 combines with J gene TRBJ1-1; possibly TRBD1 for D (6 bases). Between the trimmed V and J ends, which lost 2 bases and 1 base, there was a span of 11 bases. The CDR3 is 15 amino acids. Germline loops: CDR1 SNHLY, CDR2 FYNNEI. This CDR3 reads CASSERGKQNTEAFF. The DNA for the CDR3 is TGTGCCAGCAGTGAAAGGGGGAAGCAGAACACTGAAGCTTTCTTT.

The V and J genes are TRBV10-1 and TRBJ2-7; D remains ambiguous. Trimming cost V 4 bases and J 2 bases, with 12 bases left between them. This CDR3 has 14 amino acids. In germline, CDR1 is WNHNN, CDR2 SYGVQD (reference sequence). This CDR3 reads CASSGPGAPYEQYF. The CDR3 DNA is TGCGCCAGCAGTGGGCCAGGCGCGCCCTACGAGCAGTACTTC.

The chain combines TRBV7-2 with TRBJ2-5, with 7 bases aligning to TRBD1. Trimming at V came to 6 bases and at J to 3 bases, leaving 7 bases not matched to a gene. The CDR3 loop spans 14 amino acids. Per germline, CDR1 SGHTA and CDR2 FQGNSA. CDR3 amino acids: CASSSTGEKETQYF. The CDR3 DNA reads TGTGCCAGCAGTTCTACAGGGGAGAAAGAGACCCAGTACTTC. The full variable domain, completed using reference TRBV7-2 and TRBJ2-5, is GAGVSQSPSNKVTEKGKDVELRCDPISGHTALYWYRQSLGQGLEFLIYFQGNSAPDKSGLPSDRFSAERTGGSVSTLTIQRTQQEDSAVYLCASSSTGEKETQYFGPGTRLLVL.

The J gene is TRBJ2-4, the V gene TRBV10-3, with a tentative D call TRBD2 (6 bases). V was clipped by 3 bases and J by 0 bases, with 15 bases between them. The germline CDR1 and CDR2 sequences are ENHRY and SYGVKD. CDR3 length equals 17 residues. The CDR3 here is CAISDPREGLAKNIQYF. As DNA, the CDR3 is TGTGCCATCAGTGACCCGAGAGAGGGACTAGCCAAAAACATTCAGTACTTC.

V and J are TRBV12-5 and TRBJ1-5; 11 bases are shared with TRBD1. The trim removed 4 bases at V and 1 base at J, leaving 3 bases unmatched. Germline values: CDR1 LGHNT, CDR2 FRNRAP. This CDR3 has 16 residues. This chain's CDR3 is CASGWTGGESNQPQHF. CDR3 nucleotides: TGTGCTAGTGGTTGGACAGGGGGCGAGAGCAATCAGCCCCAGCATTTT.

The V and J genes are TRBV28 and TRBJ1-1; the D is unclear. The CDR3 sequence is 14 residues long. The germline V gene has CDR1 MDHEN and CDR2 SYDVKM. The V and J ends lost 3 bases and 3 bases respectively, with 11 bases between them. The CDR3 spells CASSFARVHTEAFF. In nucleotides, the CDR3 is TGTGCCAGCAGTTTTGCCCGGGTACACACTGAAGCTTTCTTT. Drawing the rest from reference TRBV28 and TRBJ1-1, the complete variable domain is DVKVTQSSRYLVKRTGEKVFLECVQDMDHENMFWYRQDPGLGLRLIYFSYDVKMKEKGDIPEGYSVSREKKERFSLILESASTNQTSMYLCASSFARVHTEAFFGQGTRLTVV.

CDR3 amino acids: CASRNDIPPYEQYF. The CDR3 nucleotides read TGTGCCAGCAGGAACGACATTCCACCCTACGAGCAGTACTTC. The rearrangement uses TRBV6-5 and TRBJ2-7; D gene uncertain. V gave up 6 bases and J gave up 2 bases, with 14 bases separating them. CDR1 and CDR2 (germline): MNHEY, SVGAGI. This CDR3 region has 14 residues.

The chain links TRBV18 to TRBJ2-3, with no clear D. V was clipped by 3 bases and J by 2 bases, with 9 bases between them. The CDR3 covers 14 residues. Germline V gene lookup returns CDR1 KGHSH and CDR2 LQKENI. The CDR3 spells CASSPSSHTDTQYF. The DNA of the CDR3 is TGTGCCAGCTCACCTTCTAGTCACACAGATACGCAGTATTTT.

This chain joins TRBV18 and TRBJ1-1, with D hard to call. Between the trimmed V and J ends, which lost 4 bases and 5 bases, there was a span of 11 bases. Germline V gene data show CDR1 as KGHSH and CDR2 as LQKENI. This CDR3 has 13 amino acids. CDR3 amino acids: CASSRNGMTEAFF. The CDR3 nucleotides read TGTGCCAGCTCACGTAATGGGATGACTGAAGCTTTCTTT. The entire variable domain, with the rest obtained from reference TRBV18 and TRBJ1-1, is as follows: NAGVMQNPRHLVRRRGQEARLRCSPMKGHSHVYWYRQLPEEGLKFMVYLQKENIIDESGMPKERFSAEFPKEGPSILRIQQVVRGDSAAYFCASSRNGMTEAFFGQGTRLTVV.

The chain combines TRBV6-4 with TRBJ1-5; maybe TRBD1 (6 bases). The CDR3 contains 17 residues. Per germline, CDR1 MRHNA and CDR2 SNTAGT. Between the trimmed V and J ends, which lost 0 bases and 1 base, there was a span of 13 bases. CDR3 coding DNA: TGTGCCAGCAGTGACTCGAGACAGGAGGTAAGCAATCAGCCCCAGCATTTT. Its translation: CASSDSRQEVSNQPQHF.

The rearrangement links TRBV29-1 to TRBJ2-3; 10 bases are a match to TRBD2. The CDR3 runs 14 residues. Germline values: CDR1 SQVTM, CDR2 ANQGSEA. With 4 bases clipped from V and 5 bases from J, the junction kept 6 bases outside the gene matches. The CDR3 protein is CSVGSSGGLDTQYF. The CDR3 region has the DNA TGCAGCGTTGGGTCTAGCGGGGGTTTAGATACGCAGTATTTT.

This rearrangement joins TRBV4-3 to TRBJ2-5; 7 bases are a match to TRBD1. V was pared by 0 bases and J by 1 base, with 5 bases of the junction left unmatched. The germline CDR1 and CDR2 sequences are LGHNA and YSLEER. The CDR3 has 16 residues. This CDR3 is CASSQDPGQSQETQYF. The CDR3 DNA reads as TGCGCCAGCAGCCAAGATCCGGGACAGAGCCAAGAGACCCAGTACTTC.

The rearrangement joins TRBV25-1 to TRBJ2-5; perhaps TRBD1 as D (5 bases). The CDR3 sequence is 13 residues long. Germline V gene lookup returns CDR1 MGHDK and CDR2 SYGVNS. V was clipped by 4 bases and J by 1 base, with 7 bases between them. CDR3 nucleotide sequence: TGTGCCAGCAGTGGGGGCAGCCAAGAGACCCAGTACTTC. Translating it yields CASSGGSQETQYF. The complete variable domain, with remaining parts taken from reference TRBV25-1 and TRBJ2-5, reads EADIYQTPRYLVIGTGKKITLECSQTMGHDKMYWYQQDPGMELHLIHYSYGVNSTEKGDLSSESTVSRIRTEHFPLTLESARPSHTSQYLCASSGGSQETQYFGPGTRLLVL.

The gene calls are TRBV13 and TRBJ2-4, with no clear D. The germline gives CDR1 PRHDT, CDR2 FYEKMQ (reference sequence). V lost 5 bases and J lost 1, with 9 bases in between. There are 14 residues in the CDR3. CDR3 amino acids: CASSVQMAKNIQYF. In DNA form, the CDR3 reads TGTGCCAGCAGCGTGCAGATGGCCAAAAACATTCAGTACTTC.

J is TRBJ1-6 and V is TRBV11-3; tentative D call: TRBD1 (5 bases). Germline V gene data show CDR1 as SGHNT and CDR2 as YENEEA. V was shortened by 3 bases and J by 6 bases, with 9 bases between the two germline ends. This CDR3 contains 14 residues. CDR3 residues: CASSLGDPNSPLHF. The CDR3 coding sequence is TGTGCCAGCAGCTTGGGGGACCCTAATTCACCCCTCCACTTT.